These 2 T cell receptor beta chains were all obtained from the same sample, sequenced in a study of cytomegalovirus exposure and HLA in healthy donors. Vbeta (60) and Jbeta (13) primers were used in the PCR. Only in-frame clones appear in the TCRdb table, and some are missing; sequencing was by immunoSEQ multiplex PCR. The sample includes some 110,000 clones, around 66% of them seen just once. The sequenced sample was PBMCs. These receptors were collected from a woman aged 40 to 55 in good health and CMV-seropositive.

The genes are TRBV11-2 and TRBJ2-7, with 7 bases fitting TRBD1. Germline CDR1 SGHAT, CDR2 FQNNGV. V was pared by 6 bases and J by 6 bases, with 11 bases of the junction left unmatched. The CDR3 is 14 residues long. The DNA of the CDR3 is TGTGCCAGCAGACCGACAGGGTCGGTACGCGAGCAGTACTTC. Translating gives CASRPTGSVREQYF.

This clone was counted between two and nine times. The V call is TRBV7-9, the J call TRBJ1-1; D unresolved. The CDR3 runs 13 residues. Germline V gene data show CDR1 as SEHNR and CDR2 as FQNEAQ (reference sequence). Deletions cut 6 bases from V and 3 bases from J, with 11 bases between. This chain's CDR3 is CASSDTQYTEAFF. In nucleotides, the CDR3 is TGTGCCAGCAGTGACACACAATACACTGAAGCTTTCTTT.